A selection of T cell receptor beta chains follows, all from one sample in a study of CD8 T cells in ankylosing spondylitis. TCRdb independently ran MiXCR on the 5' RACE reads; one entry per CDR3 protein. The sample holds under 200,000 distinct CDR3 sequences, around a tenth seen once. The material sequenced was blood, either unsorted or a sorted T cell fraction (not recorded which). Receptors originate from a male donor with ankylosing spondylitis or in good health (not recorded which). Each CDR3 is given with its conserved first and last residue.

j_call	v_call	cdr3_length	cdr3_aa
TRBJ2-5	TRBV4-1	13	CASSLKGGETQYF
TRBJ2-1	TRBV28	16	CASSTPVVGGNNEQFF
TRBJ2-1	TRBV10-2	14	CASSDGGLVNEQFF
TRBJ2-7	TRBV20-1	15	CSAASPTSGLYEQYF
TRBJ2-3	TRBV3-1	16	CASSQPLAGEADTQYF
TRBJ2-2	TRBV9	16	CASSVTGGGQFGELFF
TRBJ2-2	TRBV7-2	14	CASSQQPNTGELFF
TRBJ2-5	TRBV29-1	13	CSAEWAGAETQYF
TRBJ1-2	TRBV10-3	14	CAISEIGQNYGYTF
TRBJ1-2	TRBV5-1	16	CASSLDGTGGAYGYTF
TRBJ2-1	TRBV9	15	CASSVVGRGYNEQFF
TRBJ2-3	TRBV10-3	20	CAISELIRRAGALGGDTQYF
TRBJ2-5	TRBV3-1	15	CASSPGTSQQETQYF
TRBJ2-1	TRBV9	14	CASSGGSRGNEQFF
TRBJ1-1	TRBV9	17	CASSVAGQPKGGTEAFF
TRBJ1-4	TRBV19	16	CASSITDGGFNEKLFF
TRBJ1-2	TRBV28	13	CASSLRTVSGYTF
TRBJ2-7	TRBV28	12	CASSLSVNEQYF
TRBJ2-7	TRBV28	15	CASSHSRWGDDEQYF
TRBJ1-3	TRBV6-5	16	CASSIQGGGAGNTIYF
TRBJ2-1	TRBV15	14	CATSRGDKGYGGFF
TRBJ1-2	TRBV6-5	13	CASSYFTGVGYTF
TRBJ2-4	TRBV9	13	CASSWGGSDIQYF
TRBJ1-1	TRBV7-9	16	CASSLGTGVLGTEAFF
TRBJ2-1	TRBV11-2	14	CASSLVFVGYEQFF
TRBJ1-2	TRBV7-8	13	CASSSGTGFGYTF
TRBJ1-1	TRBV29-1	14	CSAGADSRYTEAFF
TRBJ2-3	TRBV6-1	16	CASSETARQSTDTQYF
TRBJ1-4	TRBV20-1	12	CSARRAGEKLFF
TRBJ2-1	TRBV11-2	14	CTLPGQGTYNEQFF